Detailed here is one T cell receptor beta chain. This sample is part of a study of cytomegalovirus exposure and HLA in healthy donors. PCR involved 60 Vbeta and 13 Jbeta primers. Generated by immunoSEQ multiplex PCR, the TCRdb table keeps only in-frame clones and is missing some. The table has more than 95,000 clones, less than 80% seen once. V was clipped by 5 bases and J by 4 bases; unmatched bases: 4. CDR3 length: 15 residues. Germline CDR1 and CDR2: SEHNR and FQNEAQ (reference sequence). This TCR was sampled from a woman aged 50 to 65 in good health and CMV-seronegative. Sequenced sample: PBMCs. The gene calls are TRBV7-9 and TRBJ2-3; 12 positions match TRBD2. In DNA, the CDR3 is TGTGCCAGCAGCCGGGCTAGCGGGAGGGCAGATACGCAGTATTTT. Amino acid sequence: CASSRASGRADTQYF.